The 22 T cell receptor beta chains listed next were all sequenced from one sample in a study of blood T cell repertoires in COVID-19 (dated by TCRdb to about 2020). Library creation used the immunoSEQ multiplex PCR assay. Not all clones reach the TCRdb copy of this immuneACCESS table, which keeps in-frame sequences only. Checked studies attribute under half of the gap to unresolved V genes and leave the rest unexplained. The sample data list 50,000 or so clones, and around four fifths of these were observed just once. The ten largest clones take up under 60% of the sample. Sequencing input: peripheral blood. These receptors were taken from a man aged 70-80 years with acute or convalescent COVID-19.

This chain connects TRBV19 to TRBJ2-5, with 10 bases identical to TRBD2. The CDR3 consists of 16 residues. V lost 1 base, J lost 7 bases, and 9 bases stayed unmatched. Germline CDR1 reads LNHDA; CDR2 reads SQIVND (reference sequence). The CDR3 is CASSIGSAGGRVTQYF. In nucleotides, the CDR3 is TGTGCCAGTAGTATAGGCTCAGCGGGGGGGCGGGTGACCCAGTACTTC. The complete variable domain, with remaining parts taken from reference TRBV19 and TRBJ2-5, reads DGGITQSPKYLFRKEGQNVTLSCEQNLNHDAMYWYRQDPGQGLRLIYYSQIVNDFQKGDIAEGYSVSREKKESFPLTVTSAQKNPTAFYLCASSIGSAGGRVTQYFGPGTRLLVL.

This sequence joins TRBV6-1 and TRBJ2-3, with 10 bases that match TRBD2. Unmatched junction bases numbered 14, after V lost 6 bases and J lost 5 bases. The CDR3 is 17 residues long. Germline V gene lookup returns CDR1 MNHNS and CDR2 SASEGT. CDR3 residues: CASRETSGNTGGDTQYF. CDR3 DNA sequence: TGTGCCAGCAGGGAAACTAGCGGGAATACCGGAGGAGATACGCAGTATTTT.

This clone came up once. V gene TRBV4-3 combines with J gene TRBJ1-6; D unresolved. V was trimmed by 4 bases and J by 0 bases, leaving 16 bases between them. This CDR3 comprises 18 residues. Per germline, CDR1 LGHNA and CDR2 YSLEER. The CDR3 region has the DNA TGCGCCAGCAGCCTTACCCTCCTCACGAGCTCCTATAATTCACCCCTCCACTTT. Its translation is CASSLTLLTSSYNSPLHF.

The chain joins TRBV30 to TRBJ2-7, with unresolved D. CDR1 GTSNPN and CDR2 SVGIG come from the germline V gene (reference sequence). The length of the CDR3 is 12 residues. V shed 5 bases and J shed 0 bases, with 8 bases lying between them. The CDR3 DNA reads TGTGCCTGGTCTGAGCTCTCCTACGAGCAGTACTTC. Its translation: CAWSELSYEQYF.

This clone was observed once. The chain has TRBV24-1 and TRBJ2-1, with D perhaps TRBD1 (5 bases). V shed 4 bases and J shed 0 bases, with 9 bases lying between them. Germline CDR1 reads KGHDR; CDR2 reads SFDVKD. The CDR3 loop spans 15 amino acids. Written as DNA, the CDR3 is TGTGCCACCAGTGACCCCAGGGACTCCTACAATGAGCAGTTCTTC. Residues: CATSDPRDSYNEQFF.

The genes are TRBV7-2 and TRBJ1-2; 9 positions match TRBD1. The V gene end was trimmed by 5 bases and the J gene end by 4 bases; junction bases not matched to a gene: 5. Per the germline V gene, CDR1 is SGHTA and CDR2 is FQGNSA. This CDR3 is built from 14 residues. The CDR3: CASSLDRGAYGYTF. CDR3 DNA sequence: TGTGCCAGCAGCCTGGACAGGGGAGCCTATGGCTACACCTTC.

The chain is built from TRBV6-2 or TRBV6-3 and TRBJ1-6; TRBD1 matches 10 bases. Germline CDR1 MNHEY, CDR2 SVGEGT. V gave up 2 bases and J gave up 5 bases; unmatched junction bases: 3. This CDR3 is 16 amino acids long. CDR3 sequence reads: CASSYPGTGDNSPLHF. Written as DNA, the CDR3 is TGTGCCAGCAGTTACCCGGGGACAGGGGATAATTCACCCCTCCACTTT.

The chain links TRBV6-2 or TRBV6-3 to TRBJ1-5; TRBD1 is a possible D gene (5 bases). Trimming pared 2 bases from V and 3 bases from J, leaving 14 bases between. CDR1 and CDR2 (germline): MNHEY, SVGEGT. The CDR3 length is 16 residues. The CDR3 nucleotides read TGTGCCAGCAGTTACCGTGATGCAGGGTACAATCAGCCCCAGCATTTT. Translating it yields CASSYRDAGYNQPQHF.

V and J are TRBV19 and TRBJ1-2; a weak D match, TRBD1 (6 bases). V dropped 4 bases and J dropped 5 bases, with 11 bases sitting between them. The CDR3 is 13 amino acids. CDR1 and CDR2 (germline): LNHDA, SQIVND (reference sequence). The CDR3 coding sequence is TGTGCCAGTAGTAAACAGGGTCGTTATGGCTACACCTTC. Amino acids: CASSKQGRYGYTF.

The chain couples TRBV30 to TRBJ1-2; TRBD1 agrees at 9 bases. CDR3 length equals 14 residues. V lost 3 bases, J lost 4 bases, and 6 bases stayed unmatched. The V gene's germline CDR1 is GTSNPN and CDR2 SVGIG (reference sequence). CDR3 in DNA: TGTGCCTGGAGGCACCGGGACAGGGCCTATGGCTACACCTTC. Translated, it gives CAWRHRDRAYGYTF.

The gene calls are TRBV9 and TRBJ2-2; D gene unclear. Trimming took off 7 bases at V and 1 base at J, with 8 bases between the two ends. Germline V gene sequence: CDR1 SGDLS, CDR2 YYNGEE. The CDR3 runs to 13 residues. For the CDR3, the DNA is TGTGCCAGCTTAGCAGAGAACACCGGGGAGCTGTTTTTT. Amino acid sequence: CASLAENTGELFF.

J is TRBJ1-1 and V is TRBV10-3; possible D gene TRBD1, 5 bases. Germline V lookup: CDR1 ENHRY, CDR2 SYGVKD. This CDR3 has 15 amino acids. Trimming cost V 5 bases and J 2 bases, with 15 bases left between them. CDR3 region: CAISSPGRANTEAFF. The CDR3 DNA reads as TGTGCCATCAGTTCACCGGGCAGGGCCAACACTGAAGCTTTCTTT.

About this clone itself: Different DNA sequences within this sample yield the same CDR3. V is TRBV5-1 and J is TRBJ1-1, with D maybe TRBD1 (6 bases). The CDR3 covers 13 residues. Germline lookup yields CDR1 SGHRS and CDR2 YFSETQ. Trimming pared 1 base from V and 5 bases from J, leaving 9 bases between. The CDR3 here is CASSLRGGTEAFF. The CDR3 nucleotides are TGCGCCAGCAGCTTGAGAGGGGGTACTGAAGCTTTCTTT.

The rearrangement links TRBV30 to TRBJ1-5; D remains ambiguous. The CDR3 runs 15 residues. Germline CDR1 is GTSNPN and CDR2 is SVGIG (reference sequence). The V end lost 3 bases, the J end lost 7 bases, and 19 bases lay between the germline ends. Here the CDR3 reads CAWSSDGGLGQPQHF. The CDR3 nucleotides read TGTGCCTGGAGCTCGGACGGAGGTTTAGGGCAGCCCCAGCATTTT.

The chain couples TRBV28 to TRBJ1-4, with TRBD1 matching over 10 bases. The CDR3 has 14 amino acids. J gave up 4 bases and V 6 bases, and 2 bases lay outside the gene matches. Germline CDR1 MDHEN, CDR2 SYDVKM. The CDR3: CASRWTGGNEKLFF. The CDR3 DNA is TGTGCCAGCAGATGGACAGGGGGTAATGAAAAACTGTTTTTT.

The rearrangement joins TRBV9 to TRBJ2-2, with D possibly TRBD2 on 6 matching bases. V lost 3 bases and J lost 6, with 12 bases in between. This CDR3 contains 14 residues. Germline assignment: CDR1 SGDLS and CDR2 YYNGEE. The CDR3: CASSAVGGAGELFF. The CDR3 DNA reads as TGTGCCAGCAGCGCCGTGGGGGGTGCCGGGGAGCTGTTTTTT.

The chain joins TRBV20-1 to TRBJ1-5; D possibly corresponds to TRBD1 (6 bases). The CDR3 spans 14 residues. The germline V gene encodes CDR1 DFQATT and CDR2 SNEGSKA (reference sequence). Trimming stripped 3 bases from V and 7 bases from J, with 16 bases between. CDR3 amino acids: CSASARGAGQPQHF. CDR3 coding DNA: TGCAGTGCTAGTGCTCGGGGGGCAGGACAGCCCCAGCATTTT.

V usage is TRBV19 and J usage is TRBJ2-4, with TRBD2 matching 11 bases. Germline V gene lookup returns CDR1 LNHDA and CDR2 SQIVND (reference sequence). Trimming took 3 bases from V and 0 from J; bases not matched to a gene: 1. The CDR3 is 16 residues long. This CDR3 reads CASSIGLAGAKNIQYF. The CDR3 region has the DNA TGTGCCAGTAGTATTGGACTAGCGGGAGCCAAAAACATTCAGTACTTC.

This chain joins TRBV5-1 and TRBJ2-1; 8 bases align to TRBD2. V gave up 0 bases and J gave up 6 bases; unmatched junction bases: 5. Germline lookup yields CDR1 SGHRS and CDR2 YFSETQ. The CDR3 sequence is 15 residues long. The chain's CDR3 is CASSLAPGGPNEQFF. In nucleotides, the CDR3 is TGCGCCAGCAGCTTGGCCCCGGGAGGGCCCAATGAGCAGTTCTTC.

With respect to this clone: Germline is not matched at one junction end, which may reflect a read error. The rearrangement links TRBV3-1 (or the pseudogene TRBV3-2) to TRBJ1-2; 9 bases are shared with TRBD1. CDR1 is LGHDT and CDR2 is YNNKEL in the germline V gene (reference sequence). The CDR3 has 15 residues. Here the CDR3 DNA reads TGTGCCAGCAGTCAAGGACAGGGGCAGTACTATGGCTACACCTTC. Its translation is CASSQGQGQYYGYTF.

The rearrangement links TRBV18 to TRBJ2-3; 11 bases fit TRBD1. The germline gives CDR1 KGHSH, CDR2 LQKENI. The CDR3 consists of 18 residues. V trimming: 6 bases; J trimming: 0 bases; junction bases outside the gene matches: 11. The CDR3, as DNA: TGTGCCAGCTCGCTCGGGACAGGGGGAGTTACTAGCACAGATACGCAGTATTTT. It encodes CASSLGTGGVTSTDTQYF.

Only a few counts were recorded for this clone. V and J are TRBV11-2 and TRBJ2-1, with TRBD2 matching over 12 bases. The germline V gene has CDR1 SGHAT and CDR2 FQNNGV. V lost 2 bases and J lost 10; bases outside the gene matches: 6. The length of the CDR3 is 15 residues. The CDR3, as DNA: TGTGCCAGCAGCTTACTAGCGGGGGGGGTGTTGGAGCAGTTCTTC. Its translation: CASSLLAGGVLEQFF.